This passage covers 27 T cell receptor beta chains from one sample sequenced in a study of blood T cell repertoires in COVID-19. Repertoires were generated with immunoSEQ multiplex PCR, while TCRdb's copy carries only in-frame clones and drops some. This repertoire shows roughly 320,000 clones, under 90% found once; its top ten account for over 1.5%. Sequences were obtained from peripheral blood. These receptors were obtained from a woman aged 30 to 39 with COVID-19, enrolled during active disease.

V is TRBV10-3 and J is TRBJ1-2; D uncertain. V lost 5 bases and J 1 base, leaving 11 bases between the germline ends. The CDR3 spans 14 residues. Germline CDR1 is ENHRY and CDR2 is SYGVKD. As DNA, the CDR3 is TGTGCCATCAGTTCCCGCACACATAACTATGGCTACACCTTC. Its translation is CAISSRTHNYGYTF.

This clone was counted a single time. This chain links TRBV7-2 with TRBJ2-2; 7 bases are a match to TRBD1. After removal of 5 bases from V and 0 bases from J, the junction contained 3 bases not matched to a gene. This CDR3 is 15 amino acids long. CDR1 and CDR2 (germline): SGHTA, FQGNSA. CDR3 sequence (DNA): TGTGCCAGCAGCGTAGGGGGCGCGAACACCGGGGAGCTGTTTTTT. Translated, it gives CASSVGGANTGELFF.

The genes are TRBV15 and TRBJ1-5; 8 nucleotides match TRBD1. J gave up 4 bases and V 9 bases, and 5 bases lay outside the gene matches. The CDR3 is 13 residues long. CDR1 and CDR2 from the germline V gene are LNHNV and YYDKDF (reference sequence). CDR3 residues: CATNRQGNQPQHF. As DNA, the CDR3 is TGTGCCACAAATCGACAGGGGAATCAGCCCCAGCATTTT.

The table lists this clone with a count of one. This CDR3 reads CASNTLGRQYSNQPQHF. The DNA of the CDR3 is TGTGCCAGCAACACTCTGGGGAGGCAGTATAGCAATCAGCCCCAGCATTTT. The chain couples TRBV27 to TRBJ1-5; no reliable D call. The CDR3 is made up of 17 amino acids. CDR1 is MNHEY, CDR2 SMNVEV, per germline (reference sequence). Trimming pared 7 bases from V and 0 bases from J, leaving 19 bases between.

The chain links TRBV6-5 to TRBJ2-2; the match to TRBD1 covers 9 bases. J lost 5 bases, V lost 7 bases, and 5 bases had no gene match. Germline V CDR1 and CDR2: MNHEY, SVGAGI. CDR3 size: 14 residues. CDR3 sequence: CASNGQGRTGELFF. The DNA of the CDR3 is TGTGCCAGCAATGGACAGGGGAGAACCGGGGAGCTGTTTTTT.

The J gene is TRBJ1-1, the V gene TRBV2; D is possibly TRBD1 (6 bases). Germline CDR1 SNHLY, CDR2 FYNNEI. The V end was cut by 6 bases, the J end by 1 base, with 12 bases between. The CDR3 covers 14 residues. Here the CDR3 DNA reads TGTGCCAGCAGGGCCAGGGGAAGGAACACTGAAGCTTTCTTT. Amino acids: CASRARGRNTEAFF.

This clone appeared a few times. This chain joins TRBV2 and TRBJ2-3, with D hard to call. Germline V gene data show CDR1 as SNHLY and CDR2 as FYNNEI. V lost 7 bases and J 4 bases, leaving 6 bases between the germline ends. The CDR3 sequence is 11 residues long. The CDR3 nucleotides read TGTGCCAGCATAGCAGCAGATACGCAGTATTTT. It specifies CASIAADTQYF.

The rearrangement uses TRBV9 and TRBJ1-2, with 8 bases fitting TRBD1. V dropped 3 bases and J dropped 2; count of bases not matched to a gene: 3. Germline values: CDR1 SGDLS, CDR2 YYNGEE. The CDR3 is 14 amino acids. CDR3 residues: CASSAQGANYGYTF. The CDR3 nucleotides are TGTGCCAGCAGCGCCCAGGGGGCGAACTATGGCTACACCTTC.

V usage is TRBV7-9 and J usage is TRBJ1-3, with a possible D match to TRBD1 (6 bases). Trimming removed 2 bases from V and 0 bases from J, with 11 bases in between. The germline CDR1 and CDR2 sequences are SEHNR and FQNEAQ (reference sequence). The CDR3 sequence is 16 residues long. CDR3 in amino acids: CASSLPRTVSGNTIYF. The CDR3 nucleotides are TGTGCCAGCAGCTTACCCCGGACAGTCTCTGGAAACACCATATATTTT.

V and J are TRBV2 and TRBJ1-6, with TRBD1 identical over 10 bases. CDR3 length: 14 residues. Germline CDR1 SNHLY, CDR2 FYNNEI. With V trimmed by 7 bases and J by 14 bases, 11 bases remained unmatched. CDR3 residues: CASNPGQGGLTLHF. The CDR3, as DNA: TGTGCCAGCAACCCAGGACAGGGGGGTCTGACCCTCCACTTT.

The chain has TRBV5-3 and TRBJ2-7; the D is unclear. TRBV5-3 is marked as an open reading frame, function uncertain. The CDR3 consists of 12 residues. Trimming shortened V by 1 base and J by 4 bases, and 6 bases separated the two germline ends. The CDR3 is CARSLIRYEQYV. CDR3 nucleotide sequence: TGTGCCAGAAGCTTGATCCGGTACGAGCAGTACGTC.

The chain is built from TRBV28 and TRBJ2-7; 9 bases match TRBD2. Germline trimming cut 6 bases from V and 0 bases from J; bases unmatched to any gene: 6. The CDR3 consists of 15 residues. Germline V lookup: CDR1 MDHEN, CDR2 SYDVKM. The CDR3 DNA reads TGTGCCAGCAGATCCGGGACTAGCCTCTCCTACGAGCAGTACTTC. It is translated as CASRSGTSLSYEQYF.

CDR3 loop: CASSFLRTGVSPLHF. CDR3 nucleotides: TGTGCCAGCAGCTTCTTAAGGACAGGGGTTTCACCCCTCCACTTT. The chain combines TRBV11-1 with TRBJ1-6; 9 bases line up with TRBD1. This CDR3 is 15 amino acids long. CDR1 is SGHAT and CDR2 is FQDESV in the germline V gene (reference sequence). V dropped 3 bases and J dropped 9; count of bases not matched to a gene: 6.

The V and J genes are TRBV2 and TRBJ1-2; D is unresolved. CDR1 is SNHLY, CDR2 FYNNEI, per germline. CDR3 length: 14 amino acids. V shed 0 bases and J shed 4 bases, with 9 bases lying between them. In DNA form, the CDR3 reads TGTGCCAGCAGTGAAGCGCTAAGTAGCTATGGCTACACCTTC. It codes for CASSEALSSYGYTF. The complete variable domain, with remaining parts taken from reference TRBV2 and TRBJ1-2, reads EPEVTQTPSHQVTQMGQEVILRCVPISNHLYFYWYRQILGQKVEFLVSFYNNEISEKSEIFDDQFSVERPDGSNFTLKIRSTKLEDSAMYFCASSEALSSYGYTFGSGTRLTVV.

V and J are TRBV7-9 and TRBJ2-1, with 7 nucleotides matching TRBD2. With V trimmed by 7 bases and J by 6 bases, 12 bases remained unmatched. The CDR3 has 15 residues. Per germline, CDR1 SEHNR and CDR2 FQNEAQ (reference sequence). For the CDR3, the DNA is TGTGCCAGCACCCTAGGGCGGGGGAGAAGCAATGAGCAGTTCTTC. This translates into CASTLGRGRSNEQFF.

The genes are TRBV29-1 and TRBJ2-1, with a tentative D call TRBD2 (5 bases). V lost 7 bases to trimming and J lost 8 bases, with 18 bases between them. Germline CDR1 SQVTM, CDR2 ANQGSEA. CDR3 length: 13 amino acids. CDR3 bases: TGCAGCGGATTACGATGGGAGAACGATGAGCAGTTCTTC. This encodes CSGLRWENDEQFF.

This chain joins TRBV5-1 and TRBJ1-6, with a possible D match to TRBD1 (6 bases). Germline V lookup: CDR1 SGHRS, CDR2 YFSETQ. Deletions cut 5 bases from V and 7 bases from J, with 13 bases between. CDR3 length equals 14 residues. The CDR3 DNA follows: TGCGCCAGCAGTCCTCTCGACAGGAATTCACCCCTCCACTTT. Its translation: CASSPLDRNSPLHF.

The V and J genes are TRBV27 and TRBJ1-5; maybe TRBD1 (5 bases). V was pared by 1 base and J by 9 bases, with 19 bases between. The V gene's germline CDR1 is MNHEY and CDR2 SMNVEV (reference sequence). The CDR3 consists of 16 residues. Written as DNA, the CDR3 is TGTGCCAGCAGTTTATACCGCCAGGGATACTCATGGCCCCAGCATTTT. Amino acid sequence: CASSLYRQGYSWPQHF.

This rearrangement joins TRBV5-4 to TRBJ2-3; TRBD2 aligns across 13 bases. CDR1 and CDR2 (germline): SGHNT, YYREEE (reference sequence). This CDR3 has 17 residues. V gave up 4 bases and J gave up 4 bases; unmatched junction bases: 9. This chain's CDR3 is CASSLRLAGGGSDTQYF. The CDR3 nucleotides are TGTGCCAGCAGCCTGAGACTAGCGGGGGGTGGATCAGATACGCAGTATTTT.

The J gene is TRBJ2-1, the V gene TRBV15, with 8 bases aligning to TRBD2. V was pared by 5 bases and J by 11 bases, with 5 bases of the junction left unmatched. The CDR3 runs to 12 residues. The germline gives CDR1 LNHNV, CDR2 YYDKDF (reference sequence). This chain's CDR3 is CATSVSGVKQFF. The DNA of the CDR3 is TGTGCCACCAGCGTTAGCGGGGTTAAGCAGTTCTTC.

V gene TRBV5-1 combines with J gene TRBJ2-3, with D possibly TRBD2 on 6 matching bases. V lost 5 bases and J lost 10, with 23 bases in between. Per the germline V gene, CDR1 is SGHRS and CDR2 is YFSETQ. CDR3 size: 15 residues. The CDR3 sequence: CASSSEGRVVQSQYF. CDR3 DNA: TGCGCCAGCAGTTCGGAGGGGCGGGTGGTCCAGTCGCAGTATTTT. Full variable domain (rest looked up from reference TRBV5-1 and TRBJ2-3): KAGVTQTPRYLIKTRGQQVTLSCSPISGHRSVSWYQQTPGQGLQFLFEYFSETQRNKGNFPGRFSGRQFSNSRSEMNVSTLELGDSALYLCASSSEGRVVQSQYFGPGTRLTVL.

CDR3 bases: TGTGCCAGCAGCGCGCCTGGGGGGACTGAAGCTTTCTTT. Its translation is CASSAPGGTEAFF. The chain is built from TRBV4-2 and TRBJ1-1, with D possibly TRBD1 on 5 matching bases. This CDR3 contains 13 residues. V was shortened by 5 bases and J by 5 bases, with 12 bases between the two germline ends. The germline gives CDR1 LGHNA, CDR2 YNFKEQ.

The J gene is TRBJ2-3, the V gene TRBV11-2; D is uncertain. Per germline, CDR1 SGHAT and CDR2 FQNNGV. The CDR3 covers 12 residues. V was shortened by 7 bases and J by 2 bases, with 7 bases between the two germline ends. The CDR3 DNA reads TGTGCCAGCACGCAACACACAGATACGCAGTATTTT. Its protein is CASTQHTDTQYF.

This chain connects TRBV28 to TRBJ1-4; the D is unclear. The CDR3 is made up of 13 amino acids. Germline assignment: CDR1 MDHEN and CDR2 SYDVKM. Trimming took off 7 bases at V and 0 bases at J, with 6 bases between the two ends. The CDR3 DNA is TGTGCCAGCACGGAGGCAACTAATGAAAAACTGTTTTTT. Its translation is CASTEATNEKLFF.

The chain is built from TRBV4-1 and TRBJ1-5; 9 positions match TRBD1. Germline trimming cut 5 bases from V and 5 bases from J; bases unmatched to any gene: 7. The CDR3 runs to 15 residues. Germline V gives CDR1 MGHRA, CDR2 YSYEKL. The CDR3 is CASSSRWDRDQPQHF. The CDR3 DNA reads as TGCGCCAGCAGCTCAAGATGGGACAGGGATCAGCCCCAGCATTTT.

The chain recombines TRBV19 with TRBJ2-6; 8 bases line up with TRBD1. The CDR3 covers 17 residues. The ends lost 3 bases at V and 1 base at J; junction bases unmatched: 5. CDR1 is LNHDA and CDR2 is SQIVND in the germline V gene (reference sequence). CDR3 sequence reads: CASSMGTGFSGANVLTF. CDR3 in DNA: TGTGCCAGTAGTATGGGGACAGGATTTTCTGGGGCCAACGTCCTGACTTTC. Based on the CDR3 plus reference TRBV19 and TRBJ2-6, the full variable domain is DGGITQSPKYLFRKEGQNVTLSCEQNLNHDAMYWYRQDPGQGLRLIYYSQIVNDFQKGDIAEGYSVSREKKESFPLTVTSAQKNPTAFYLCASSMGTGFSGANVLTFGAGSRLTVL.

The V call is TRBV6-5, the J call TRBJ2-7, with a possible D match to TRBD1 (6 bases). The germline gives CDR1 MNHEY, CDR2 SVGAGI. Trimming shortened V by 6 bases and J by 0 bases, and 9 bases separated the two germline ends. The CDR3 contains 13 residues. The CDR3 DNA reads TGTGCCAGCAGAAAGGACAGCTCCTACGAGCAGTACTTC. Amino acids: CASRKDSSYEQYF.